This paragraph covers one TCR beta chain sequence. What antigen it recognizes has not been identified. The record has no base qualities; no much larger clone is one base away. Genomic DNA was extracted from sorted cells for sequencing of the TCRbeta CDR3 region. The immunoSEQ Assay was used for sequencing of TCRbeta CDR3 regions. TCRdb retrieved this table from immuneACCESS and kept in-frame rearrangements only. Not all clones are present; in checked studies, unresolved V genes account for under half, and no reason is known for the remainder. This sample lists 65,000 to 85,000 clones; roughly nine tenths were detected once. Jointly, the top ten make up over 0.15% of the sample. The trial excluded patients who had a history of autoimmune disease or who were on systemic immunosuppression. Peripheral blood for TCR sequencing was drawn from every dose cohort at baseline, at cycle 4 day 1 and at cycle 7 day 1. The samples were drawn from a first-in-human, open-label, multicenter phase I dose-escalation trial of ivuxolimab. Adults with locally advanced or metastatic head and neck squamous cell, hepatocellular, melanoma or renal cell carcinoma were enrolled in the trial. Before TCR sequencing, CD4+ T cells and CD8+ T cells from peripheral blood were sorted into separate populations.

This entry is derived from a study of OX40 agonist ivuxolimab in advanced cancers. Broadly, across the study: Ivuxolimab was an agonistic, fully human IgG2 monoclonal antibody directed against OX40 (CD134), a costimulatory receptor. Prior anti-PD-1, anti-PD-L1 or anti-CTLA-4 therapy was permitted, and checkpoint inhibitors had been received by 30% to 40% of dose-escalation patients. Of the roughly 52 dose-escalation patients, hepatocellular carcinoma was present in about 20, melanoma in approximately 15, renal cell carcinoma in 9 and head and neck cancer in 9. The paper describes the monotherapy dose-escalation part (N of about 57 patients) of the phase I trial of ivuxolimab. In the dose-escalation cohort, around four fifths of patients were male, and the mean age was roughly 60 years with a range of about 20 to 80. The purpose of peripheral TCRbeta sequencing was to test whether ivuxolimab changed TCR sequence diversity and led to clonal T-cell expansion. Intravenous ivuxolimab was administered to patients every 2 weeks at six dose levels: 0.01, 0.1, 0.3, 1.5, 3 and 10 mg/kg. Partial responses occurred in three dose-escalation patients, of whom one had hepatocellular carcinoma and two had cutaneous melanoma. General study outcomes and caveats: Which antigens the clonally expanded peripheral T cells were specific for was not determined. Low levels of normalized T-cell clonal expansion were also shown by some nonresponding patients. After ivuxolimab, expanded clones were on average more numerous among CD8+ T cells than among CD4+ T cells. In the 0.1-3.0 mg/kg groups, partial responders were among the patients with the lowest normalized peripheral clonal expansion, particularly in CD8+ T cells. At doses of 0.1 to 3.0 mg/kg, clonal expansion of both CD4+ and CD8+ T cells in blood was seen between baseline and week 6.

This TCR came from an adult with an advanced solid tumor such as melanoma, head and neck, liver or kidney cancer. The material sequenced was CD4+ or CD8+ T cells sorted from blood, taken in a trial of the OX40 agonist ivuxolimab.

At the DNA level, the sequence is TGTGCCAGCAGTTCCCGGGACGGCCCCTACGAGCAGTACTTC. Translation gives CASSSRDGPYEQYF. Here the chain combines TRBV2 and TRBJ2-7; the D gene assignment is perhaps TRBD1 or TRBD2, with each matching 5 bases. From the germline V gene, CDR1 is SNHLY and CDR2 is FYNNEI. V is shortened by 5 bases, J by 2 bases, and the region joining them spans 13 bases. Measured from the cysteine to the phenylalanine, the CDR3 is 14 residues long. Only the CDR3 portion is preserved as DNA: 42 bases, with reading frame beginning at the first base.